This is a list of T cell receptor beta chains from one sample in a study of cytomegalovirus exposure and HLA in healthy donors. Some clones are missing from TCRdb's copy, which holds only in-frame ones; the method was immunoSEQ multiplex PCR. The data hold 110,000 or so clones, with roughly nine tenths observed a single time. Sequenced: PBMCs. The source is a woman aged 18-35 years in good health and CMV-seropositive. Each CDR3 is given with its conserved first and last residue. The order of the fields is clone size, D gene, CDR3 length, J gene, V gene, CDR3 DNA, CDR3 protein. D genes are given only for firm matches. The size of a clone is reported for some rows only, either as once, few or many, or as a class for expanded clones.

clone size: once; D gene: TRBD2; CDR3 length: 16; J gene: TRBJ2-5; V gene: TRBV11-3; CDR3 DNA: TGTGCCAGCAGCTTACCGGGACTAGAGGATAGAGAGACCCAGTACTTC; CDR3 protein: CASSLPGLEDRETQYF
clone size: .; D gene: TRBD1; CDR3 length: 14; J gene: TRBJ1-2; V gene: TRBV7-3; CDR3 DNA: TGTGCCAGCAGCTTAAACCTACAGGGGGAGGGCTACACCTTC; CDR3 protein: CASSLNLQGEGYTF
clone size: .; D gene: .; CDR3 length: 16; J gene: TRBJ2-3; V gene: TRBV5-1; CDR3 DNA: TGCGCCAGCAGCTTGCTGGGGGGGCCTAACACAGATACGCAGTATTTT; CDR3 protein: CASSLLGGPNTDTQYF
clone size: .; D gene: TRBD1; CDR3 length: 18; J gene: TRBJ2-7; V gene: TRBV5-1; CDR3 DNA: TGCGCCAGCAGGCCCTTCCTACGCTCGGGACAGGGGGCAGGGGAGCAGTACTTC; CDR3 protein: CASRPFLRSGQGAGEQYF
clone size: few; D gene: TRBD1; CDR3 length: 13; J gene: TRBJ1-1; V gene: TRBV30; CDR3 DNA: TGTGCCTGGAGGGACAGGGAGAACACTGAAGCTTTCTTT; CDR3 protein: CAWRDRENTEAFF
clone size: .; D gene: TRBD1; CDR3 length: 14; J gene: TRBJ1-4; V gene: TRBV6-1; CDR3 DNA: TGTGCTACCACTTGGACAGGGGGGGCCGAAAAACTGTTTTTT; CDR3 protein: CATTWTGGAEKLFF
clone size: .; D gene: TRBD2; CDR3 length: 16; J gene: TRBJ2-1; V gene: TRBV4-1; CDR3 DNA: TGCGCCAGCAGCCAAGATTCTAGCGGCTCCTACAATGAGCAGTTCTTC; CDR3 protein: CASSQDSSGSYNEQFF
clone size: .; D gene: .; CDR3 length: 16; J gene: TRBJ2-1; V gene: TRBV25-1; CDR3 DNA: TGTGCCAGCAGTGCCGTGCGGCATAGCTCCTACAATGAGCAGTTCTTC; CDR3 protein: CASSAVRHSSYNEQFF
clone size: few; D gene: TRBD2; CDR3 length: 16; J gene: TRBJ2-1; V gene: TRBV7-3; CDR3 DNA: TGTGCCAGCAGCTTGGGGACTAGCGGGAGCTACAATGAGCAGTTCTTC; CDR3 protein: CASSLGTSGSYNEQFF
clone size: .; D gene: .; CDR3 length: 13; J gene: TRBJ1-6; V gene: TRBV28; CDR3 DNA: TGTGCCAGTAAACAAGGGACAAATTCACCCCTCCACTTT; CDR3 protein: CASKQGTNSPLHF
clone size: .; D gene: .; CDR3 length: 14; J gene: TRBJ1-4; V gene: TRBV19; CDR3 DNA: TGTGCCACCCGAGAGAGGCAGCGGAATGAAAAACTGTTTTTT; CDR3 protein: CATRERQRNEKLFF
clone size: .; D gene: TRBD2; CDR3 length: 17; J gene: TRBJ2-3; V gene: TRBV11-3; CDR3 DNA: TGTGCCAGCAGCACTAGGACTAGCGGGAGTAGCACAGATACGCAGTATTTT; CDR3 protein: CASSTRTSGSSTDTQYF
clone size: .; D gene: TRBD1; CDR3 length: 14; J gene: TRBJ1-1; V gene: TRBV7-8; CDR3 DNA: TGTGCCAGCAGCTTAAGGACAGGGAACACTGAAGCTTTCTTT; CDR3 protein: CASSLRTGNTEAFF
clone size: .; D gene: .; CDR3 length: 12; J gene: TRBJ1-1; V gene: TRBV2; CDR3 DNA: TGTGCCAGCAGTCTAGGGAACACTGAAGCTTTCTTT; CDR3 protein: CASSLGNTEAFF
clone size: .; D gene: .; CDR3 length: 16; J gene: TRBJ2-3; V gene: TRBV5-1; CDR3 DNA: TGCGCCAGCAGCTTTCGGGCGGGACAGTACACAGATACGCAGTATTTT; CDR3 protein: CASSFRAGQYTDTQYF
clone size: once; D gene: .; CDR3 length: 14; J gene: TRBJ1-2; V gene: TRBV6-1; CDR3 DNA: TGTGCCAGCAGTGACCAAGGGGTTAACTATGGCTACACCTTC; CDR3 protein: CASSDQGVNYGYTF
clone size: once; D gene: .; CDR3 length: 12; J gene: TRBJ1-6; V gene: TRBV29-1; CDR3 DNA: TGCAGCGTTGAAGATCCGGGGGAGCCCCTCCACTTT; CDR3 protein: CSVEDPGEPLHF
clone size: .; D gene: .; CDR3 length: 13; J gene: TRBJ1-1; V gene: TRBV18; CDR3 DNA: TGTGCCAGCTCACCTCCGGACAGCACTGAAGCTTTCTTT; CDR3 protein: CASSPPDSTEAFF
clone size: .; D gene: .; CDR3 length: 16; J gene: TRBJ1-3; V gene: TRBV7-6; CDR3 DNA: TGTGCCAGCAGCCCTAGCCCGGGAGACTCTGGAAACACCATATATTTT; CDR3 protein: CASSPSPGDSGNTIYF
clone size: .; D gene: TRBD1; CDR3 length: 15; J gene: TRBJ2-7; V gene: TRBV10-1; CDR3 DNA: TGCGCCAGCAGTGAGTCTTGGACAGGGGCCTACGAGCAGTACTTC; CDR3 protein: CASSESWTGAYEQYF
clone size: .; D gene: .; CDR3 length: 14; J gene: TRBJ1-1; V gene: TRBV19; CDR3 DNA: TGTGCCAGTAGTGTCGGACTTTTGAACACTGAAGCTTTCTTT; CDR3 protein: CASSVGLLNTEAFF
clone size: .; D gene: .; CDR3 length: 14; J gene: TRBJ2-7; V gene: TRBV7-9; CDR3 DNA: TGTGCCAGCAGCTTAGCGGGGCTCACCTACGAGCAGTACTTC; CDR3 protein: CASSLAGLTYEQYF
clone size: .; D gene: .; CDR3 length: 12; J gene: TRBJ2-7; V gene: TRBV29-1; CDR3 DNA: TGCAGCGTTGCCTTTCTTCCCTACGAGCAGTACTTC; CDR3 protein: CSVAFLPYEQYF
clone size: .; D gene: .; CDR3 length: 17; J gene: TRBJ2-5; V gene: TRBV11-2; CDR3 DNA: TGTGCCAGCAGCCCAAAACGGGGTCGGGTCGTTGGAGAGACCCAGTACTTC; CDR3 protein: CASSPKRGRVVGETQYF
clone size: .; D gene: TRBD1; CDR3 length: 14; J gene: TRBJ1-1; V gene: TRBV19; CDR3 DNA: TGTGCCAGTAGTAGAGACAGGGTGAACACTGAAGCTTTCTTT; CDR3 protein: CASSRDRVNTEAFF
clone size: .; D gene: TRBD2; CDR3 length: 15; J gene: TRBJ2-7; V gene: TRBV6-5; CDR3 DNA: TGTGCCAGCAGCCCTCTAGCGGGAGGGCCGAACGAGCAGTACTTC; CDR3 protein: CASSPLAGGPNEQYF
clone size: .; D gene: .; CDR3 length: 15; J gene: TRBJ1-2; V gene: TRBV28; CDR3 DNA: TGTGCCAGCAGTTTACCCCCCGCGGTTAACTATGGCTACACCTTC; CDR3 protein: CASSLPPAVNYGYTF
clone size: .; D gene: .; CDR3 length: 12; J gene: TRBJ1-5; V gene: TRBV30; CDR3 DNA: TGTGCCTGGAGTGGGGGGGGGAAGCCCCAGCATTTT; CDR3 protein: CAWSGGGKPQHF
clone size: .; D gene: TRBD2; CDR3 length: 14; J gene: TRBJ2-7; V gene: TRBV7-9; CDR3 DNA: TGTGCCAGCAGCCTAGCGGCAAACTCCTACGAGCAGTACTTC; CDR3 protein: CASSLAANSYEQYF
clone size: .; D gene: .; CDR3 length: 15; J gene: TRBJ2-7; V gene: TRBV27; CDR3 DNA: TGTGCCAGCAGTTTAGACGCAGGGGTCTCCTACGAGCAGTACTTC; CDR3 protein: CASSLDAGVSYEQYF
clone size: .; D gene: .; CDR3 length: 18; J gene: TRBJ1-1; V gene: TRBV5-1; CDR3 DNA: TGCGCCAGCAGATTGGATCAGTGGGTTAGAGACATGAACACTGAAGCTTTCTTT; CDR3 protein: CASRLDQWVRDMNTEAFF
clone size: .; D gene: .; CDR3 length: 16; J gene: TRBJ2-3; V gene: TRBV9; CDR3 DNA: TGTGCCAGCAGCGTAGAGGGGGGGGGAGCCGCCGGTACGCAGTATTTT; CDR3 protein: CASSVEGGGAAGTQYF
clone size: .; D gene: .; CDR3 length: 13; J gene: TRBJ1-2; V gene: TRBV5-4; CDR3 DNA: TGTGCCAGCAGCTTACCCGGGAGGGAGGGCTACACCTTC; CDR3 protein: CASSLPGREGYTF
clone size: .; D gene: .; CDR3 length: 15; J gene: TRBJ2-7; V gene: TRBV5-1; CDR3 DNA: TGCGCCAGCAGCTCGTCCTGGGGACACACCTACGAGCAGTACTTC; CDR3 protein: CASSSSWGHTYEQYF
clone size: .; D gene: TRBD1; CDR3 length: 14; J gene: TRBJ1-2; V gene: TRBV7-2; CDR3 DNA: TGTGCCAGCAGCTACCCCGGGACAGCCTATGGCTACACCTTC; CDR3 protein: CASSYPGTAYGYTF
clone size: .; D gene: TRBD1; CDR3 length: 15; J gene: TRBJ1-2; V gene: TRBV2; CDR3 DNA: TGTGCCAGCAGCGCCCTGACAGGGGGCAACTATGGCTACACCTTC; CDR3 protein: CASSALTGGNYGYTF
clone size: .; D gene: .; CDR3 length: 15; J gene: TRBJ2-6; V gene: TRBV7-9; CDR3 DNA: TGTGCCAGCAGCTTAGCTCCCGGGGGGGCCAACGTCCTGACTTTC; CDR3 protein: CASSLAPGGANVLTF
clone size: .; D gene: .; CDR3 length: 15; J gene: TRBJ1-2; V gene: TRBV10-3; CDR3 DNA: TGTGCCATCAGTGAGTTTACCGGGACAACTTATGGCTACACCTTC; CDR3 protein: CAISEFTGTTYGYTF
clone size: .; D gene: .; CDR3 length: 13; J gene: TRBJ1-5; V gene: TRBV5-6; CDR3 DNA: TGTGCCAGCAGCTTGACCGAAGGCGGGCCCCAGCATTTT; CDR3 protein: CASSLTEGGPQHF
clone size: .; D gene: .; CDR3 length: 13; J gene: TRBJ2-1; V gene: TRBV28; CDR3 DNA: TGTGCCAGCAGTCCCGACAGTTACAATGAGCAGTTCTTC; CDR3 protein: CASSPDSYNEQFF